These 28 T cell receptor beta chains share one sample of origin, sequenced in a study of blood T cell repertoires in COVID-19 (dated by TCRdb to the early 2020s). Libraries were made using the immunoSEQ multiplex PCR assay. The source is immuneACCESS, and TCRdb retained only in-frame sequences with V and J called. Part of the clones is not carried over; for the studies checked, unresolved V genes explain less than half of this, and the remainder is unexplained. This sample gives about 230,000 clones in total; over 80% of them show up just once. Around 26% of the sample rests with the top ten. Sequenced: peripheral blood. These receptors were collected from a man aged 40-49 years with acute or convalescent COVID-19.

Only one count was recorded for this clone. The junction departs from germline at one end; a sequencing error may be responsible. J is TRBJ1-1 and V is TRBV5-4; TRBD1 might be the D (6 bases). The CDR3 length is 11 residues. The V gene's germline CDR1 is SGHNT and CDR2 YYREEE (reference sequence). The CDR3 DNA sequence: TGCGACACAGGGCAGATTATTGAAGCTTTCTTT. This encodes CDTGQIIEAFF.

This clone was seen more than once but under ten times. The chain is built from TRBV5-1 and TRBJ1-2; D is ambiguous. V dropped 3 bases and J dropped 2 bases, with 8 bases sitting between them. The length of the CDR3 is 13 residues. Germline V gives CDR1 SGHRS, CDR2 YFSETQ. Written as DNA, the CDR3 is TGCGCCAGCAGCTCCGGAGCAAACTATGGCTACACCTTC. It specifies CASSSGANYGYTF.

V and J are TRBV19 and TRBJ1-6; no clear D. This CDR3 spans 14 amino acids. CDR1 is LNHDA, CDR2 SQIVND, per germline (reference sequence). The germline V and J ends were trimmed by 4 bases and 7 bases, with 11 bases remaining between them. The CDR3 loop is CASSRSGLNSPLHF. The CDR3 DNA reads as TGTGCCAGTAGTAGGTCAGGCCTCAATTCACCCCTCCACTTT.

DNA of the CDR3: TGTGCCATCTCTTTCGTTCCGGGGGTGGACACCGGGGAGCTGTTTTTT. Protein sequence: CAISFVPGVDTGELFF. The chain employs TRBV10-3 and TRBJ2-2, with TRBD2 as a possible D gene (6 bases). Between the trimmed V and J ends, which lost 8 bases and 3 bases, there was a span of 19 bases. Germline V gene data show CDR1 as ENHRY and CDR2 as SYGVKD. The CDR3 covers 16 residues.

V usage is TRBV11-2 and J usage is TRBJ1-4, with 9 bases fitting TRBD1. The V segment lost 6 bases and the J segment 8 bases; nucleotides outside the gene matches: 7. The germline V gene has CDR1 SGHAT and CDR2 FQNNGV. CDR3 length: 14 amino acids. Here the CDR3 DNA reads TGTGCCAGCAGACGACAGGGGGTAGAGGAAAAACTGTTTTTT. Translated: CASRRQGVEEKLFF.

In DNA, the CDR3 is TGTGCCAGCAGTCGGGACAGGGAAAATCAGCCCCAGCATTTT. Protein: CASSRDRENQPQHF. The V call is TRBV6-5, the J call TRBJ1-5; TRBD1 aligns across 9 bases. CDR1 and CDR2 (germline): MNHEY, SVGAGI. This CDR3 spans 14 amino acids. The V segment lost 5 bases and the J segment 4 bases; nucleotides outside the gene matches: 3.

This chain uses TRBV5-1 with TRBJ2-5, with D maybe TRBD1 (6 bases). This CDR3 region has 14 residues. Germline CDR1 SGHRS, CDR2 YFSETQ. V was cut by 5 bases and J by 0 bases, with 11 bases left in between. The CDR3: CASRPQGYQETQYF. The CDR3 DNA reads TGCGCCAGCAGACCACAGGGTTACCAAGAGACCCAGTACTTC.

The gene calls are TRBV20-1 and TRBJ2-4; perhaps TRBD1 as D (5 bases). V lost 3 bases, J lost 4 bases, and 10 bases lay in between. The CDR3 spans 13 residues. Germline V gene data show CDR1 as DFQATT and CDR2 as SNEGSKA (reference sequence). Written as DNA, the CDR3 is TGCAGTGCTAGTATGGCAGGGAAAAACATTCAGTACTTC. Translation gives CSASMAGKNIQYF.

This clone appeared once. V gene TRBV3-1 (or the pseudogene TRBV3-2) combines with J gene TRBJ2-1; D gene uncertain. The CDR3 is made up of 13 amino acids. V was shortened by 4 bases and J by 8 bases, with 12 bases between the two germline ends. Germline V gene sequence: CDR1 LGHDT, CDR2 YNNKEL (reference sequence). The CDR3 spells CASSLGIAYEQFF. The CDR3 nucleotides are TGTGCCAGCAGCCTAGGCATAGCTTATGAGCAGTTCTTC.

This chain joins TRBV13 and TRBJ2-3, with a possible D match to TRBD2 (5 bases). The V gene lost 5 bases and the J gene lost 1 base, with 13 bases spanning the gap. Germline lookup yields CDR1 PRHDT and CDR2 FYEKMQ (reference sequence). The CDR3 consists of 15 residues. CDR3 DNA: TGTGCCAGCAGCCCCCGGAAAGCGGGCACAGATACGCAGTATTTT. Protein sequence: CASSPRKAGTDTQYF.

V is TRBV7-2 and J is TRBJ2-3, with 8 bases matching TRBD1. The V gene's germline CDR1 is SGHTA and CDR2 FQGNSA. Unmatched junction bases numbered 1, after V lost 4 bases and J lost 1 base. The CDR3 spans 14 residues. The DNA for the CDR3 is TGTGCCAGCAGCTGGGGACAGGGCACAGATACGCAGTATTTT. This translates into CASSWGQGTDTQYF.

The V call is TRBV5-8, the J call TRBJ1-6; D ambiguous. The CDR3 totals 13 residues. Trimming pared 5 bases from V and 7 bases from J, leaving 10 bases between. CDR1 SGHTS and CDR2 YDEGEE come from the germline V gene. The CDR3 sequence is CASSSGVNSPLHF. The CDR3 DNA reads TGTGCCAGCAGTTCCGGGGTAAATTCACCCCTCCACTTT.

V gene TRBV29-1 combines with J gene TRBJ2-1; 8 bases line up with TRBD2. The CDR3 has 13 residues. Germline V gives CDR1 SQVTM, CDR2 ANQGSEA. The V and J ends lost 3 bases and 8 bases, in that order; junction bases with no gene match: 6. The CDR3 DNA sequence: TGCAGCGTTGACAAAGCGGGAGTCGATGAGCAGTTCTTC. Protein product: CSVDKAGVDEQFF.

The chain uses TRBV27 and TRBJ1-1; a weak D match, TRBD1 (5 bases). Germline lookup yields CDR1 MNHEY and CDR2 SMNVEV (reference sequence). Between the trimmed V and J ends, which lost 8 bases and 4 bases, there was a span of 17 bases. The length of the CDR3 is 14 residues. CDR3 bases: TGTGCCAGCCCGGGTCGGCAGGGCGGCACTGAAGCTTTCTTT. It is translated as CASPGRQGGTEAFF.

V and J are TRBV9 and TRBJ2-1, with D maybe TRBD2 (6 bases). The germline V gene has CDR1 SGDLS and CDR2 YYNGEE. The CDR3 consists of 15 residues. Trimming shortened V by 0 bases and J by 6 bases, and 13 bases separated the two germline ends. CDR3 region: CASSVADGSFNEQFF. Written as DNA, the CDR3 is TGTGCCAGCAGCGTAGCGGACGGGAGTTTCAATGAGCAGTTCTTC.

This clone has more than one count but fewer than ten. The rearrangement links TRBV14 to TRBJ1-1; D gene uncertain. This CDR3 is 15 amino acids long. Trimming removed 2 bases at V and 4 bases at J, with 14 bases between. Germline values: CDR1 SGHDN, CDR2 FVKESK. The CDR3 DNA is TGTGCCAGCAGCCAATACCAGTTTGTCTTCACTGAAGCTTTCTTT. It codes for CASSQYQFVFTEAFF.

The chain couples TRBV3-1 (or the pseudogene TRBV3-2) to TRBJ2-2; maybe TRBD2 (5 bases). The CDR3 has 15 amino acids. Germline assignment: CDR1 LGHDT and CDR2 YNNKEL (reference sequence). Trimming cost V 2 bases and J 0 bases, with 7 bases left between them. CDR3 nucleotides: TGTGCCAGCAGCCAAACACTAGCGAACACCGGGGAGCTGTTTTTT. This translates into CASSQTLANTGELFF.

This sequence joins TRBV28 and TRBJ2-5; perhaps TRBD1 as D (5 bases). CDR3 size: 16 residues. Germline assignment: CDR1 MDHEN and CDR2 SYDVKM. The ends were cut back, 4 bases at V and 1 base at J, with 16 bases in the middle. The CDR3 DNA is TGTGCCAGCAGTTCTCCCGTCAGGGTGCCCCAAGAGACCCAGTACTTC. Translating gives CASSSPVRVPQETQYF.

The CDR3 reads CASSALDRTNTEAFF. The CDR3 DNA is TGTGCCAGCAGTGCCCTAGACAGAACCAACACTGAAGCTTTCTTT. The J gene is TRBJ1-1, the V gene TRBV2, with D perhaps TRBD1 (5 bases). V was pared by 4 bases and J by 2 bases, with 14 bases between. CDR1 is SNHLY, CDR2 FYNNEI, per germline. This CDR3 is 15 amino acids long. The entire variable domain, with the rest obtained from reference TRBV2 and TRBJ1-1, is as follows: EPEVTQTPSHQVTQMGQEVILRCVPISNHLYFYWYRQILGQKVEFLVSFYNNEISEKSEIFDDQFSVERPDGSNFTLKIRSTKLEDSAMYFCASSALDRTNTEAFFGQGTRLTVV.

This CDR3 is CASKEQGANTQYF. CDR3 DNA sequence: TGTGCCAGTAAAGAGCAGGGGGCGAATACGCAGTATTTT. The chain is built from TRBV19 and TRBJ2-3, with 8 positions matching TRBD1. V dropped 7 bases and J dropped 7; count of bases not matched to a gene: 7. There are 13 residues in the CDR3. Germline V gives CDR1 LNHDA, CDR2 SQIVND (reference sequence).

V is TRBV13 and J is TRBJ1-3; D is unclear. The CDR3 sequence is 12 residues long. Trimming took 6 bases from V and 7 from J, leaving 10 bases between them. CDR1 is PRHDT, CDR2 FYEKMQ, per germline (reference sequence). The CDR3 DNA sequence: TGTGCCAGCAGTCTTAGAGGGAACACCATATATTTT. Its protein product is CASSLRGNTIYF.

This chain uses TRBV30 with TRBJ1-2, with D tentatively TRBD1 (5 bases). Germline values: CDR1 GTSNPN, CDR2 SVGIG (reference sequence). The V gene lost 5 bases and the J gene lost 6 bases, with 10 bases spanning the gap. This CDR3 comprises 11 residues. The CDR3: CAWQGRNGYTF. For the CDR3, the DNA is TGTGCCTGGCAGGGCCGAAATGGCTACACCTTC.

This clone appeared a few times. The J gene is TRBJ1-6, the V gene TRBV7-8; possibly TRBD1 for D (5 bases). The V gene's germline CDR1 is SGHVS and CDR2 FQNEAQ. Trimming took off 2 bases at V and 5 bases at J, with 13 bases between the two ends. The CDR3 covers 16 residues. The CDR3 is CASSLNLGRNNSPLHF. The CDR3 region has the DNA TGTGCCAGCAGCTTAAACCTGGGGCGAAATAATTCACCCCTCCACTTT.

DNA for the CDR3: TGTGCCAGCAGTGAATACGGTCGGGGCACAGATACGCAGTATTTT. Translated, it gives CASSEYGRGTDTQYF. This chain links TRBV25-1 with TRBJ2-3; no reliable D call. Trimming stripped 0 bases from V and 1 base from J, with 8 bases between. The CDR3 length is 15 residues. The germline CDR1 and CDR2 sequences are MGHDK and SYGVNS.

The chain joins TRBV29-1 to TRBJ1-6, with D possibly being TRBD1 (6 bases). Per the germline V gene, CDR1 is SQVTM and CDR2 is ANQGSEA. This CDR3 comprises 13 residues. V dropped 6 bases and J dropped 6 bases, with 12 bases sitting between them. As DNA, the CDR3 is TGCAGCGTGTCGGGGGGCGGTAATTCACCCCTCCACTTT. Its protein product is CSVSGGGNSPLHF.

The chain carries TRBV11-3 and TRBJ2-1; 11 bases fit TRBD2. Germline V gene lookup returns CDR1 SGHNT and CDR2 YENEEA. The CDR3 has 19 residues. With V trimmed by 4 bases and J by 0 bases, 11 bases remained unmatched. Here the CDR3 DNA reads TGTGCCAGCAGCTCGAATAGCGGGAGGGGGATTGGCTCCTACAATGAGCAGTTCTTC. Translating it yields CASSSNSGRGIGSYNEQFF. Filled out from reference TRBV11-3 and TRBJ2-1, the complete variable domain reads EAGVVQSPRYKIIEKKQPVAFWCNPISGHNTLYWYLQNLGQGPELLIRYENEEAVDDSQLPKDRFSAERLKGVDSTLKIQPAELGDSAVYLCASSSNSGRGIGSYNEQFFGPGTRLTVL.

J is TRBJ2-1 and V is TRBV6-5; D is uncertain. Germline-derived CDR1 and CDR2 are MNHEY and SVGAGI. Trimming removed 0 bases from V and 10 bases from J, with 13 bases in between. The CDR3 is made up of 14 amino acids. The CDR3 sequence is CASSYSRRLGEQFF. For the CDR3, the DNA is TGTGCCAGCAGTTACTCGAGACGCCTAGGAGAGCAGTTCTTC.

The rearrangement links TRBV6-1 to TRBJ1-1; D not resolved. In germline, CDR1 is MNHNS, CDR2 SASEGT. V lost 4 bases to trimming and J lost 3 bases, with 12 bases between them. CDR3 length: 14 residues. The CDR3 loop reads CASSVKGGYTEAFF. DNA of the CDR3: TGTGCCAGCAGTGTAAAGGGAGGGTACACTGAAGCTTTCTTT.